The 20 T cell receptor beta chains below all came from one sample that was sequenced in a study of patients and donors after allogeneic stem cell transplantation. TCRdb re-called the RT-PCR reads with MiXCR, one entry per CDR3 protein. The data contain approximately 150,000 distinct CDR3 sequences, about a quarter of them singletons. The source material was blood, either unsorted or a sorted T cell fraction (not recorded which). These receptors were obtained from a human donor who was either an allogeneic HSCT recipient or a stem cell or donor lymphocyte infusion donor (not recorded which). It is not recorded whose cells these are; they may come from a transplant donor.

This chain links TRBV4-2 with TRBJ2-2, with a tentative D call TRBD2 (5 bases). The germline gives CDR1 LGHNA, CDR2 YNFKEQ. The CDR3 runs to 17 residues. Trimming removed 4 bases from V and 6 bases from J, with 21 bases in between. In DNA, the CDR3 is TGTGCCAGCAGCCGATTTAGCGTCACGGTTGAACCCGGGGAGCTGTTTTTT. This encodes CASSRFSVTVEPGELFF.

This clonotype was detected only once. The chain joins TRBV20-1 to TRBJ2-1; D remains ambiguous. Germline CDR1 reads DFQATT; CDR2 reads SNEGSKA (reference sequence). The CDR3 is 14 residues long. V was clipped by 4 bases and J by 0 bases, with 10 bases between them. The CDR3: CSAIDSLSYNEQFF. The CDR3, as DNA: TGCAGTGCTATAGATAGCCTCTCCTACAATGAGCAGTTCTTC.

The sample holds many counts of this clonotype. The genes are TRBV20-1 and TRBJ1-5; tentative D call: TRBD1 (6 bases). The CDR3 contains 16 residues. Per the germline V gene, CDR1 is DFQATT and CDR2 is SNEGSKA (reference sequence). V was shortened by 7 bases and J by 0 bases, with 19 bases between the two germline ends. The CDR3 region is CSVINLGAVSNQPQHF. The CDR3 region has the DNA TGCAGTGTTATCAATCTGGGGGCGGTTAGCAATCAGCCCCAGCATTTT.

This clonotype was recorded a few times. As DNA, the CDR3 is TGTGCCACCCGAATAGGCGGGAGGTACAATGAGCAGTTCTTC. This gives the protein CATRIGGRYNEQFF. The rearrangement joins TRBV7-2 to TRBJ2-1; TRBD2 aligns across 8 bases. The CDR3 extends over 14 amino acids. J lost 4 bases, V lost 10 bases, and 9 bases had no gene match. Germline CDR1 reads SGHTA; CDR2 reads FQGNSA.

The V gene is TRBV4-3, the J gene TRBJ2-7, with 7 bases lining up with TRBD1. This CDR3 region has 16 residues. The germline gives CDR1 LGHNA, CDR2 YSLEER. Trimming cost V 4 bases and J 2 bases; bases outside gene matches: 11. The CDR3 loop reads CASSPTGTAKTYEQYF. The CDR3 DNA reads TGCGCCAGCAGCCCCACCGGGACAGCCAAGACCTACGAGCAGTACTTC.

To note about this clonotype: The CDR3 does not close with the conserved phenylalanine or tryptophan, likely indicating a read error. The V call is TRBV3-1, the J call TRBJ1-1; D might be TRBD1 (6 bases). Trimming pared 4 bases from V and 1 base from J, leaving 10 bases between. CDR3 size: 14 residues. Germline V gene lookup returns CDR1 LGHDT and CDR2 YNNKEL (reference sequence). CDR3 residues: CASSPRDTNTEAFL. As DNA, the CDR3 is TGTGCCAGCAGCCCCCGGGACACGAACACTGAAGCTTTCTTG.

This clonotype occurred a few times. The chain recombines TRBV14 with TRBJ2-5; tentative D call: TRBD2 (5 bases). Germline assignment: CDR1 SGHDN and CDR2 FVKESK. The V gene lost 0 bases and the J gene lost 5 bases, with 13 bases spanning the gap. This CDR3 is 15 amino acids long. DNA for the CDR3: TGTGCCAGCAGCCAAGAGGAGGTCATTAGGGAGACCCAGTACTTC. It specifies CASSQEEVIRETQYF.

This chain joins TRBV12-3 or TRBV12-4 and TRBJ2-2; D is perhaps TRBD2 (5 bases). There are 19 residues in the CDR3. Deletions cut 5 bases from V and 0 bases from J, with 22 bases between. CDR3 residues: CASSDDYWTGNTNTGELFF. CDR3 in DNA: TGTGCCAGCAGTGACGACTATTGGACGGGCAACACGAACACCGGGGAGCTGTTTTTT.

This clonotype came up once. The gene calls are TRBV10-3 and TRBJ2-3, with D perhaps TRBD1 (5 bases). Germline V gene data show CDR1 as ENHRY and CDR2 as SYGVKD. Trimming removed 7 bases from V and 2 bases from J, with 22 bases in between. There are 17 residues in the CDR3. CDR3 protein: CAIKSGSQGVFTDTQYF. In DNA form, the CDR3 reads TGTGCCATCAAGTCTGGTAGCCAGGGCGTTTTCACAGATACGCAGTATTTT.

The chain uses TRBV3-1 and TRBJ1-4; D remains ambiguous. CDR3 length equals 14 residues. V shed 3 bases and J shed 7 bases, with 12 bases lying between them. Per germline, CDR1 LGHDT and CDR2 YNNKEL (reference sequence). Written as DNA, the CDR3 is TGTGCCAGCAGCCAGGGCAGTCGGATTGAAAAACTGTTTTTT. Amino acid sequence: CASSQGSRIEKLFF. Variable domain in full (rest from reference TRBV3-1 and TRBJ1-4): DTAVSQTPKYLVTQMGNDKSIKCEQNLGHDTMYWYKQDSKKFLKIMFSYNNKELIINETVPNRFSPKSPDKAHLNLHINSLELGDSAVYFCASSQGSRIEKLFFGSGTQLSVL.

The chain employs TRBV4-1 and TRBJ2-7, with 8 positions matching TRBD2. Losses at the gene ends were 0 bases for V and 1 base for J; bases not matched to a gene: 11. The CDR3 is 18 residues long. Germline lookup yields CDR1 MGHRA and CDR2 YSYEKL. The CDR3 is CASSQDPAGGFLSYEQYF. Here the CDR3 DNA reads TGCGCCAGCAGCCAAGATCCCGCGGGGGGCTTCCTATCCTACGAGCAGTACTTC.

This chain joins TRBV5-1 and TRBJ1-6; weak D call: TRBD1 (6 bases). The V gene lost 0 bases and the J gene lost 7 bases, with 8 bases spanning the gap. The CDR3 is 14 amino acids. CDR1 and CDR2 from the germline V gene are SGHRS and YFSETQ. The CDR3 loop reads CASSLEQGNSPLHF. The CDR3 bases are TGCGCCAGCAGCTTGGAACAGGGAAATTCACCCCTCCACTTT. Using reference TRBV5-1 and TRBJ1-6 for the parts outside the CDR3, the full variable domain is KAGVTQTPRYLIKTRGQQVTLSCSPISGHRSVSWYQQTPGQGLQFLFEYFSETQRNKGNFPGRFSGRQFSNSRSEMNVSTLELGDSALYLCASSLEQGNSPLHFGNGTRLTVT.

The V and J genes are TRBV15 and TRBJ2-5; possibly TRBD2 for D (6 bases). The CDR3 runs to 14 residues. The germline V gene has CDR1 LNHNV and CDR2 YYDKDF (reference sequence). V lost 0 bases and J 4 bases, leaving 9 bases between the germline ends. CDR3 loop: CATSRDHSGETQYF. As DNA, the CDR3 is TGTGCCACCAGCAGAGATCATAGCGGAGAGACCCAGTACTTC.

This clonotype has a handful of counts. The J gene is TRBJ1-1, the V gene TRBV2; the D is unclear. Trimming removed 8 bases at V and 5 bases at J, with 12 bases between. This CDR3 is 12 amino acids long. The germline gives CDR1 SNHLY, CDR2 FYNNEI. CDR3 region: CASGSTGTEAFF. Here the CDR3 DNA reads TGTGCCAGCGGCAGTACGGGGACTGAAGCTTTCTTT.

This clonotype was counted only a few times. The V and J genes are TRBV12-3 or TRBV12-4 and TRBJ1-1, with TRBD1 matching over 9 bases. With 5 bases clipped from V and 7 bases from J, the junction kept 8 bases outside the gene matches. The CDR3 spans 14 residues. CDR3: CASSKRTGEGEAFF. The CDR3 DNA reads TGTGCCAGCAGTAAGCGGACAGGGGAAGGTGAAGCTTTCTTT.

This clonotype was counted a few times. This rearrangement joins TRBV7-9 to TRBJ2-3; 7 positions agree with TRBD2. Per the germline V gene, CDR1 is SEHNR and CDR2 is FQNEAQ (reference sequence). The CDR3 is made up of 16 amino acids. V trimming: 3 bases; J trimming: 2 bases; junction bases outside the gene matches: 8. The CDR3 region is CASSFPLAVITDTQYF. CDR3 DNA: TGTGCCAGCAGCTTTCCGCTAGCGGTTATCACAGATACGCAGTATTTT. Combining the CDR3 with reference TRBV7-9 and TRBJ2-3 gives the whole variable domain DTGVSQNPRHKITKRGQNVTFRCDPISEHNRLYWYRQTLGQGPEFLTYFQNEAQLEKSRLLSDRFSAERPKGSFSTLEIQRTEQGDSAMYLCASSFPLAVITDTQYFGPGTRLTVL.

The sample holds a few counts of this clonotype. The chain carries TRBV12-3 or TRBV12-4 and TRBJ1-3; D is unclear. V was shortened by 4 bases and J by 0 bases, with 7 bases between the two germline ends. CDR3 length equals 14 residues. The CDR3 DNA is TGTGCCAGCAGTTCGCAGATCTCTGGAAACACCATATATTTT. Translation gives CASSSQISGNTIYF.

V is TRBV6-2 or TRBV6-3 and J is TRBJ2-2; TRBD1 or TRBD2 may be the D gene (6 bases each). The germline V and J ends were trimmed by 4 bases and 4 bases, with 16 bases remaining between them. CDR1 is MNHEY, CDR2 SVGEGT, per germline. The CDR3 contains 16 residues. DNA for the CDR3: TGTGCCAGCAGTTTACAAAGGGGGGTGAGCACCGGGGAGCTGTTTTTT. It codes for CASSLQRGVSTGELFF.

The rearrangement uses TRBV11-1 and TRBJ2-7, with D unclear. The ends were cut back, 5 bases at V and 5 bases at J, with 10 bases in the middle. This CDR3 is built from 12 residues. Germline CDR1 SGHAT, CDR2 FQDESV (reference sequence). The CDR3 loop is CASSREWDEQYF. CDR3 in DNA: TGTGCCAGCAGCCGTGAATGGGACGAGCAGTACTTC. The variable domain in full, completed from reference TRBV11-1 and TRBJ2-7, reads EAEVAQSPRYKITEKSQAVAFWCDPISGHATLYWYRQILGQGPELLVQFQDESVVDDSQLPKDRFSAERLKGVDSTLKIQPAELGDSAMYLCASSREWDEQYFGPGTRLTVT.

The CDR3 is CASFGTDTQYF. For the CDR3, the DNA is TGTGCCAGCTTTGGCACAGATACGCAGTATTTT. The chain recombines TRBV18 with TRBJ2-3; D gene uncertain. Between the trimmed V and J ends, which lost 7 bases and 1 base, there was a span of 3 bases. Germline loops: CDR1 KGHSH, CDR2 LQKENI. This CDR3 region has 11 residues.